Presented here are 2 T cell receptor beta chains from one specimen sequenced in a study of T cell clonotyping in hematopoietic cell transplantation. The data were produced by immunoSEQ multiplex PCR, yet TCRdb's version contains in-frame clones alone and is incomplete. The top ten clones hold around 2.5% of a sample with under 20,000 clones, 85% to 90% of them seen once. Sequencing was carried out using peripheral blood mononuclear cells. All receptors derive from a man aged 50-60 years in good health. Some clones in this sample may be carry-over from other donors' samples.

V usage is TRBV4-1 and J usage is TRBJ1-3, with TRBD1 as a possible D gene (6 bases). Trimming shortened V by 3 bases and J by 0 bases, and 12 bases separated the two germline ends. Germline CDR1 and CDR2: MGHRA and YSYEKL. This CDR3 is 16 amino acids long. CDR3 DNA: TGCGCCAGCAGCCATTTACAGGGCGACTCTGGAAACACCATATATTTT. This gives the protein CASSHLQGDSGNTIYF.

The chain uses TRBV30 and TRBJ1-6; D call uncertain. V lost 2 bases, J lost 7 bases, and 9 bases lay in between. Germline CDR1 is GTSNPN and CDR2 is SVGIG (reference sequence). This CDR3 comprises 13 residues. This CDR3 is CAWSRQENSPLHF. The DNA for the CDR3 is TGTGCCTGGAGTCGGCAGGAGAATTCACCCCTCCACTTT.